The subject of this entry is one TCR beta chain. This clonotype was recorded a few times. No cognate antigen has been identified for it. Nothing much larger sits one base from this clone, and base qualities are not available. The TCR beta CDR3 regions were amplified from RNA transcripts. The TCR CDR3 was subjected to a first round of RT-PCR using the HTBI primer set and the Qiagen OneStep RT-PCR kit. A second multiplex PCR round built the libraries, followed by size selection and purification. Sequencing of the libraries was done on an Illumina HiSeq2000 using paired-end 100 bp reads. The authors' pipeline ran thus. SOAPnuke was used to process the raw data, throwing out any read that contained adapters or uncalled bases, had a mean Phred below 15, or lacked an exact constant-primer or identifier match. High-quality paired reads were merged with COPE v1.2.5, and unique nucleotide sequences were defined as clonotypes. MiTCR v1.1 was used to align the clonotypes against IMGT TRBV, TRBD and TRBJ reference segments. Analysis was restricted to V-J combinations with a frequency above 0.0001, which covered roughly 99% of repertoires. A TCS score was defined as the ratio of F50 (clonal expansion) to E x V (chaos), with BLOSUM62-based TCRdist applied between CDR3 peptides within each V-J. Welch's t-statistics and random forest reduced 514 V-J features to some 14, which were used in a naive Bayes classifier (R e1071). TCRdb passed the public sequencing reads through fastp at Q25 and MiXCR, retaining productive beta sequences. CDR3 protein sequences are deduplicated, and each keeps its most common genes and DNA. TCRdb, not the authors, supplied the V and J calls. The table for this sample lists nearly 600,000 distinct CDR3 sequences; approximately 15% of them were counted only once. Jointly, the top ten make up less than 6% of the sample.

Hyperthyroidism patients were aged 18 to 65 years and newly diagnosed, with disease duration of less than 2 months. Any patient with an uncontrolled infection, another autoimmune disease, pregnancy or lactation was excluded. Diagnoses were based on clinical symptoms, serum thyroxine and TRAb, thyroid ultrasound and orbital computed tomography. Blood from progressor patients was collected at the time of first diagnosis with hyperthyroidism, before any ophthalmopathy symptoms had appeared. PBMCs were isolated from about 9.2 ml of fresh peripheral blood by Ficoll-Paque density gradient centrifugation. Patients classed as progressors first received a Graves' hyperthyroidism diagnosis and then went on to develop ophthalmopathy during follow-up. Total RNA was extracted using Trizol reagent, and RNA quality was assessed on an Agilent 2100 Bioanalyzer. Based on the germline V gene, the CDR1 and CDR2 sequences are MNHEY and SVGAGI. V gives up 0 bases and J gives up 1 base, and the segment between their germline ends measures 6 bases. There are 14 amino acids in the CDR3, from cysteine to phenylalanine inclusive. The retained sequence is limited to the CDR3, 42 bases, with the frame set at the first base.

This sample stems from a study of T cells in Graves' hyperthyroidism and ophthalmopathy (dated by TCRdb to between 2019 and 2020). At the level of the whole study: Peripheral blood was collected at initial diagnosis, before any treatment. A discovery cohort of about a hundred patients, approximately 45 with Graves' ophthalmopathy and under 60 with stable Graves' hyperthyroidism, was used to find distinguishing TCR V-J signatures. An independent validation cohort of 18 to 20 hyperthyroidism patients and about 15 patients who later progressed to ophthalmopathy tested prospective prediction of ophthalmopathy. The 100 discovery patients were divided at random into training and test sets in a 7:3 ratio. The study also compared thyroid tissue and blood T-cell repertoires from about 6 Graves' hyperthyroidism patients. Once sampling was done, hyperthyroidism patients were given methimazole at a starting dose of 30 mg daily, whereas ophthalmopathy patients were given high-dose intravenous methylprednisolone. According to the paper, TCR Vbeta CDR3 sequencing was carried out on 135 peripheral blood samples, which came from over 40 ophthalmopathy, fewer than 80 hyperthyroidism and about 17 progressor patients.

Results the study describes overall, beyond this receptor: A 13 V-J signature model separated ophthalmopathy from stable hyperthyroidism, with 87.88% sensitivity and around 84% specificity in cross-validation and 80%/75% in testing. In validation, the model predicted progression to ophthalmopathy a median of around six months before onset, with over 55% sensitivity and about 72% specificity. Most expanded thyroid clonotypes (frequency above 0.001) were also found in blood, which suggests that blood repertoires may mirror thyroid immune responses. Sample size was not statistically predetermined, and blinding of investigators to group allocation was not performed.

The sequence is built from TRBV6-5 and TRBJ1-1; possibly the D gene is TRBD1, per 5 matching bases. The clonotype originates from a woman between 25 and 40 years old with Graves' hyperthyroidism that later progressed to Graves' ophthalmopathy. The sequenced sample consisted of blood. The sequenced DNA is TGTGCCAGCAGTTACTCCAGGGCGAACACTGAAGCTTTCTTT. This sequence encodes CASSYSRANTEAFF.